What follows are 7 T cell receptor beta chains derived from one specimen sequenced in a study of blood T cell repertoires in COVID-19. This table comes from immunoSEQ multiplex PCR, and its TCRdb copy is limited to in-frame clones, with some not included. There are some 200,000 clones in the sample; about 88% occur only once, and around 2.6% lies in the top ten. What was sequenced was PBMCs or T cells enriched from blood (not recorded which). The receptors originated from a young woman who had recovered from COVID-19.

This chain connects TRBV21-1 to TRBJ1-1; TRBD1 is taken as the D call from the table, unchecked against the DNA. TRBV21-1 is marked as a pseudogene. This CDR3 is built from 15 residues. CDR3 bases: TGTGCCAGCAGCAGGTATCAGGGCTGGTACACTGAAGCTTTCTTT. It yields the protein CASSRYQGWYTEAFF.

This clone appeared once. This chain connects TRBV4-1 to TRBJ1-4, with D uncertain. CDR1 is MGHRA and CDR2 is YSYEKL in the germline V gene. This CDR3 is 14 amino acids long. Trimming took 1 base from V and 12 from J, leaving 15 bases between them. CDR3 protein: CASSQVGEMKQLFF. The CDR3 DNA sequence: TGCGCCAGCAGCCAAGTTGGAGAGATGAAGCAACTGTTTTTT.

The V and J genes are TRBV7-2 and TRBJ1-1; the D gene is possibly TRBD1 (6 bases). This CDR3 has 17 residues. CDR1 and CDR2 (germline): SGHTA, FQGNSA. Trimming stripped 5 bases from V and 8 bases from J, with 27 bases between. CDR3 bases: TGTGCCAGCAGCGACGACTCAGGGGCGGTAGGATCTGCGGAAGCTTTCTTT. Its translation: CASSDDSGAVGSAEAFF.

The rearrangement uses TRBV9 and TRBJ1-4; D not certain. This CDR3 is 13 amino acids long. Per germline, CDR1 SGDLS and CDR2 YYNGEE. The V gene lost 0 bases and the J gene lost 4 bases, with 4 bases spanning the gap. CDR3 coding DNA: TGTGCCAGCAGCGTAGGGAGTAATGAAAAACTGTTTTTT. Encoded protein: CASSVGSNEKLFF. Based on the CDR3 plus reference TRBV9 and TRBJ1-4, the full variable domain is DSGVTQTPKHLITATGQRVTLRCSPRSGDLSVYWYQQSLDQGLQFLIQYYNGEERAKGNILERFSAQQFPDLHSELNLSSLELGDSALYFCASSVGSNEKLFFGSGTQLSVL.

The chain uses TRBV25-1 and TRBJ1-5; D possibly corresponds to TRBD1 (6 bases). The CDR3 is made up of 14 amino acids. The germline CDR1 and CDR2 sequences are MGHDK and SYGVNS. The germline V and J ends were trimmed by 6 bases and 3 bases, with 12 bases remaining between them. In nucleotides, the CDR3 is TGTGCCAGCAGCCAAACAGGGAACAATCAGCCCCAGCATTTT. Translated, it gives CASSQTGNNQPQHF.

The DNA for the CDR3 is TGTGCCAGCAGTTTTATACAGGCGAACACTGAAGCTTTCTTT. This gives the protein CASSFIQANTEAFF. The rearrangement links TRBV28 to TRBJ1-1, with D perhaps TRBD1 (5 bases). The CDR3 extends over 14 amino acids. CDR1 is MDHEN, CDR2 SYDVKM, per germline. The V gene lost 3 bases and the J gene lost 1 base, with 9 bases spanning the gap.

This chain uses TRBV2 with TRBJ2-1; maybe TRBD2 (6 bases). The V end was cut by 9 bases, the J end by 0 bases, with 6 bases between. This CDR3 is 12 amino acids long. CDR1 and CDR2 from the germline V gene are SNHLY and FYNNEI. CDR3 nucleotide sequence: TGTGCCAGGCGGGGCTCCTACAATGAGCAGTTCTTC. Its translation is CARRGSYNEQFF.